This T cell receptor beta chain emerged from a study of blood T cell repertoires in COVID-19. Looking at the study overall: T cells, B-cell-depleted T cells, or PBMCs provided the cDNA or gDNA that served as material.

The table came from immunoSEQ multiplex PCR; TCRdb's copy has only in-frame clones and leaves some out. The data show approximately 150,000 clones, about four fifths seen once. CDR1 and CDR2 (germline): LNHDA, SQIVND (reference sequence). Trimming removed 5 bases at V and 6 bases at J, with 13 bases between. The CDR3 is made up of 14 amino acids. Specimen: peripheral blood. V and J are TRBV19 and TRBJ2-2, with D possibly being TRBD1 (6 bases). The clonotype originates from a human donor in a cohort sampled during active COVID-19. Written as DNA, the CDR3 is TGTGCCAGTAGTCCGATACAGGGATCCGGGGAGCTGTTTTTT. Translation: CASSPIQGSGELFF.